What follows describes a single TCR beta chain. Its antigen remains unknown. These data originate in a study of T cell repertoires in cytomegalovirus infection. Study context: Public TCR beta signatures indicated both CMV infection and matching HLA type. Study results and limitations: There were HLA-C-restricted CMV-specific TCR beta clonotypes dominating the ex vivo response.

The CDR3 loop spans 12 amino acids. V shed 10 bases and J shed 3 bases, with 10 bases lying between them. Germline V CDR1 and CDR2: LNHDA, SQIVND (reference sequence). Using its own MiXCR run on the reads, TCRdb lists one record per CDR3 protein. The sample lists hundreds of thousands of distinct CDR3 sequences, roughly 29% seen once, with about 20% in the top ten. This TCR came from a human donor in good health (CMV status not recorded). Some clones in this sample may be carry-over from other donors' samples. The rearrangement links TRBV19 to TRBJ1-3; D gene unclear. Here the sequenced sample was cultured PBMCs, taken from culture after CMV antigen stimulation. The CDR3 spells CATKSDGNTIYF. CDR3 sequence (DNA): TGTGCCACAAAATCAGATGGAAACACCATATATTTT.